This TCR beta chain was observed in a study of tumor-infiltrating lymphocytes in primary liver carcinoma. The approximately 20-31 mg bulk tissue piece was not sorted before simultaneous RNA and DNA extraction. The input was around 500 ng total RNA; TCR beta cDNA was made from it with a constant-region primer. Three rounds of nested multiplex PCR with slightly modified ARM-PCR produced TCR beta libraries. The two initial PCR rounds, about 9 cycles each, used TRBV1-TRBV30 forward and C-beta reverse primers. Using its own MiXCR run on the multiplex PCR reads, TCRdb lists one record per CDR3 protein. The sample consists of some 100,000 distinct CDR3 sequences, around two thirds of them appearing once. Germline CDR1 reads SGHVS; CDR2 reads FQNEAQ. Trimming left V 6 bases short and J 4 bases short, with 20 bases between. This CDR3 is built from 16 residues.

The chain employs TRBV7-8 and TRBJ2-3; TRBD1 might be the D (6 bases). The sequence was collected from an older woman with primary liver carcinoma and hepatitis B virus infection. The sample taken for sequencing was liver tumor tissue from sampling region 2. Subset described: tumor region T2, inferior pole. The DNA of the CDR3 is TGTGCCAGCAGTCCACCCGGGGCAGGGGCTCCAGATACGCAGTATTTT. Translating gives CASSPPGAGAPDTQYF.